The 14 T cell receptor beta chains below were found in one sample sequenced in a study of control samples from healthy donors and cancer patients (TCRdb year 2020). The library was built by means of the immunoSEQ multiplex PCR assay. In its TCRdb copy, this immuneACCESS table keeps in-frame sequences only and misses some clones. Where compared with another copy, unresolved V genes explain less than half of these, and the others have no known cause. The sample data list 65,000 to 70,000 clones, and approximately 88% of these were observed just once. The ten largest clones capture about 3% of the sample. Sequences were obtained from PBMCs. Receptor source: a woman between 50 and 59 years old with lung cancer.

The CDR3 DNA sequence: TGTGCCAGCAGCGCGCTACAGGGTGTGGAGACCCAGTACTTC. This sequence encodes CASSALQGVETQYF. The V gene is TRBV9, the J gene TRBJ2-5, with D perhaps TRBD1 (6 bases). CDR1 and CDR2 (germline): SGDLS, YYNGEE. Trimming removed 3 bases from V and 5 bases from J, with 14 bases in between. The CDR3 totals 14 residues.

The genes are TRBV29-1 and TRBJ2-5; D might be TRBD1 or TRBD2, each matching 5 bases. Germline V gene lookup returns CDR1 SQVTM and CDR2 ANQGSEA. Trimming took 6 bases from V and 5 from J, leaving 13 bases between them. The length of the CDR3 is 12 residues. The CDR3 region is CSVRPGTETQYF. CDR3 nucleotide sequence: TGCAGCGTCCGTCCGGGGACGGAGACCCAGTACTTC.

This clone was seen only a few times. This chain links TRBV5-1 with TRBJ1-2; the D gene is possibly TRBD1 (5 bases). The CDR3 covers 14 residues. Germline CDR1 SGHRS, CDR2 YFSETQ. Trimming left V 3 bases short and J 4 bases short, with 13 bases between. In DNA form, the CDR3 reads TGCGCCAGCAGCTATTTCGACAGCGGCTATGGCTACACCTTC. Translation gives CASSYFDSGYGYTF.

The chain carries TRBV6-5 and TRBJ2-2; 9 bases line up with TRBD2. This CDR3 is built from 14 residues. The germline gives CDR1 MNHEY, CDR2 SVGAGI. Trimming cost V 9 bases and J 2 bases; bases outside gene matches: 4. The CDR3 DNA follows: TGTGCCAGGCGGGGGGGCCTTAACACCGGGGAGCTGTTTTTT. It yields the protein CARRGGLNTGELFF.

The chain carries TRBV28 and TRBJ2-7; possibly TRBD2 for D (5 bases). Germline-derived CDR1 and CDR2 are MDHEN and SYDVKM. The CDR3 consists of 13 residues. The V end lost 8 bases, the J end lost 5 bases, and 16 bases lay between the germline ends. CDR3 residues: CASLTGNLDEQYF. Written as DNA, the CDR3 is TGTGCCAGCCTGACGGGGAATCTGGACGAGCAGTACTTC.

The sample holds one count of this clone. The chain couples TRBV29-1 to TRBJ1-1; D might be TRBD1 (6 bases). CDR3 length: 11 amino acids. V lost 4 bases to trimming and J lost 6 bases, with 9 bases between them. From germline, CDR1 is SQVTM and CDR2 ANQGSEA. The CDR3 bases are TGCAGCGTTGTAAAGGGGGCTGAAGCTTTCTTT. Its translation is CSVVKGAEAFF.

The chain carries TRBV18 and TRBJ1-1; possible D gene TRBD1, 5 bases. Germline V gives CDR1 KGHSH, CDR2 LQKENI. V lost 6 bases and J 0 bases, leaving 11 bases between the germline ends. The CDR3 has 14 residues. The CDR3 bases are TGTGCCAGCTCGACTACAGGTCTGAACACTGAAGCTTTCTTT. This gives the protein CASSTTGLNTEAFF.

This chain joins TRBV11-2 and TRBJ2-7; D is unclear. The V end was cut by 0 bases, the J end by 5 bases, with 14 bases between. Germline lookup yields CDR1 SGHAT and CDR2 FQNNGV. The CDR3 sequence is 15 residues long. The CDR3 DNA reads TGTGCCAGCAGCTTAGAGCCCGGAACAATTCACGAGCAGTACTTC. This gives the protein CASSLEPGTIHEQYF.

CDR3 nucleotide sequence: TGTGCCAGCAGCCCTCCACAGGGGAGGCGGACCGGGGAGCTGTTTTTT. Amino acids: CASSPPQGRRTGELFF. The V gene is TRBV7-9, the J gene TRBJ2-2; D may be TRBD1 (7 bases). V was trimmed by 5 bases and J by 5 bases, leaving 18 bases between them. The germline V gene has CDR1 SEHNR and CDR2 FQNEAQ (reference sequence). The CDR3 is made up of 16 amino acids.

The chain carries TRBV7-9 and TRBJ1-1, with TRBD1 as a possible D gene (6 bases). Germline V gene lookup returns CDR1 SEHNR and CDR2 FQNEAQ (reference sequence). The CDR3 runs 15 residues. Trimming left V 4 bases short and J 3 bases short, with 15 bases between. The CDR3 reads CASSSHRAADTEAFF. CDR3 sequence (DNA): TGTGCCAGCAGCTCCCACAGGGCGGCGGACACTGAAGCTTTCTTT.

The chain joins TRBV29-1 to TRBJ1-2; D remains ambiguous. Germline V gene data show CDR1 as SQVTM and CDR2 as ANQGSEA. V lost 0 bases and J 0 bases, leaving 8 bases between the germline ends. This CDR3 contains 14 residues. CDR3 in DNA: TGCAGCGTTGAAGATCCACTCCCTAACTATGGCTACACCTTC. It codes for CSVEDPLPNYGYTF.

The V and J genes are TRBV7-8 and TRBJ2-2; D gene ambiguous. This CDR3 is 13 amino acids long. Germline V lookup: CDR1 SGHVS, CDR2 FQNEAQ. V lost 9 bases, J lost 1 base, and 9 bases lay in between. CDR3 in DNA: TGTGCCAGTGGACCGCAGAACACCGGGGAGCTGTTTTTT. Residues: CASGPQNTGELFF.

V is TRBV9 and J is TRBJ2-5; D remains unclear. The V end was cut by 0 bases, the J end by 4 bases, with 7 bases between. From germline, CDR1 is SGDLS and CDR2 YYNGEE. The CDR3 is 13 amino acids. Here the CDR3 reads CASSVALRETQYF. The CDR3 coding sequence is TGTGCCAGCAGCGTAGCTTTGCGAGAGACCCAGTACTTC.

In the case of this clone: An end of the junction does not agree with germline; a read error may underlie this. V usage is TRBV7-3 and J usage is TRBJ2-7; the match to TRBD1 covers 7 bases. The CDR3 loop spans 13 amino acids. In germline, CDR1 is SGHTA, CDR2 FQGTGA. The CDR3, as DNA: TGTGCCAGCAGCTCAGACCGGGACAGCGAGAAGTACTTC. As protein: CASSSDRDSEKYF.